This TCR beta chain was documented in a study of T cell repertoires in cytomegalovirus infection. Regarding the study as a whole: The cumulative frequency of public TCR beta families distinguished individuals who carried CMV together with the relevant HLA. Dominating the ex vivo response were HLA-C-restricted CMV-specific TCR beta clonotypes.

V was clipped by 4 bases and J by 0 bases, with 9 bases between them. This CDR3 contains 14 residues. The germline V gene encodes CDR1 MNHEY and CDR2 SMNVEV (reference sequence). TCRdb reanalysed the reads using MiXCR and keeps one entry per CDR3 protein. The sample carries 500,000 to 600,000 distinct CDR3 sequences, approximately 15% recorded once. Comment on this clonotype: Its antigen is not known.

The genes are TRBV27 and TRBJ2-5; D possibly corresponds to TRBD1 (6 bases). The receptor comes from a human donor in good health (CMV status not recorded). Some clones in this sample may be carry-over from other donors' samples. Input material: CD8+ T cells from PBMCs. In DNA, the CDR3 is TGTGCCAGCAGTTCGGGACAATACCAAGAGACCCAGTACTTC. Amino acids: CASSSGQYQETQYF.